The sequence of this T cell receptor beta chain was determined in a study of shared clonotypes between healthy human individuals. About the research overall: The donor group consisted of a couple of women and a few men, aged 18 to 49.

Comments on this clone: Its antigen is undetermined.

Adult donors, all healthy and HIV-negative, had no recent acute infections or vaccinations. The study used 85 million or so PBMCs per unsorted sample for genomic DNA. General study findings and limits: Genetic and exposure-history diversity was limited by the small donor number.

V shed 0 bases and J shed 5 bases, with 11 bases lying between them. The CDR3 covers 14 residues. Germline V gene sequence: CDR1 SGHRS, CDR2 YFSETQ. The protocol was immunoSEQ multiplex PCR, while the TCRdb copy is restricted to in-frame clones and leaves out a portion. The sample carries more than 450,000 clones, 70% to 80% recorded once. The clonotype originates from a woman between 35 and 50 years old in good health. Some clones in this sample may be carry-over from other donors' samples. The sequencing sample was made of PBMCs. V and J are TRBV5-1 and TRBJ2-5; D may be TRBD1 (6 bases). CDR3 in DNA: TGCGCCAGCAGCTTGGCTCTTCAGGGGGAGACCCAGTACTTC. Protein product: CASSLALQGETQYF. Drawing the rest from reference TRBV5-1 and TRBJ2-5, the complete variable domain is KAGVTQTPRYLIKTRGQQVTLSCSPISGHRSVSWYQQTPGQGLQFLFEYFSETQRNKGNFPGRFSGRQFSNSRSEMNVSTLELGDSALYLCASSLALQGETQYFGPGTRLLVL.